These T cell receptor beta chains were read from a single sample in a study of blood T cells in healthy people across ages. TCRdb redid the calling of the 5' RACE reads with MiXCR, one entry per CDR3 protein. The repertoire includes 890,000 or so distinct CDR3 sequences, approximately 59% of them detected once, and around a quarter sits in the top ten. Sequencing used blood. The receptors come from a man aged 30 to 39 in good health. Each CDR3 is given with its conserved first and last residue. A D gene is named only where the DNA matches it firmly. The size entry is marked missing in some rows and otherwise reads once, few, many or a size class.

v_gene	d_gene	j_gene	abundance	CDR3nt	CDR3aa
TRBV7-2	NA	TRBJ1-2	NA	TGTGCCAGCAGCCCCACGGGTGGGTTTGGCTACACCTTC	CASSPTGGFGYTF
TRBV28	TRBD2	TRBJ2-6	NA	TGTGCCAGCAGTTTAGGGAGGGTGTCTGGGGCCAACGTCCTGACTTTC	CASSLGRVSGANVLTF
TRBV7-9	NA	TRBJ2-1	NA	TGTGCCAGCAGCTTAGACACAGCGAATGAGCAGTTCTTC	CASSLDTANEQFF
TRBV15	NA	TRBJ2-3	few	TGTGCCACCAGCAGAGCCGGGACCAATGCAGATACGCAGTATTTT	CATSRAGTNADTQYF
TRBV9	NA	TRBJ2-3	NA	TGTGCCAGCAGCGTAGAGAAGGATACGCAGTATTTT	CASSVEKDTQYF
TRBV6-4	TRBD2	TRBJ2-3	NA	TGTGCCAGCAGTGTGATAACGGGGGGACCAGATACGCAGTATTTT	CASSVITGGPDTQYF
TRBV4-3	NA	TRBJ2-7	few	TGCGCCAGCAGCCAACTAATGAACTCCTACGAGCAGTACTTC	CASSQLMNSYEQYF
TRBV6-5	NA	TRBJ2-7	NA	TGTGCCAGCAGTTACCACGCTAGGTACGAGCAGTACTTC	CASSYHARYEQYF
TRBV9	TRBD2	TRBJ2-3	once	TGTGCCAGCAGCGTAGAAGTTAGCGGGGGAACAGATACGCAGTATTTT	CASSVEVSGGTDTQYF
TRBV20-1	NA	TRBJ2-5	NA	TGCAGTGCAACAGCCACAGCCAAAGAGACCCAGTACTTC	CSATATAKETQYF
TRBV28	NA	TRBJ2-7	NA	TGTGCCGGCAACCCACCGCGAGGGTACCAGTACTTC	CAGNPPRGYQYF
TRBV24-1	NA	TRBJ2-2	few	TGTGCCACCAGTGATACCGGGACGGGTAACACCGGGGAGCTGTTTTTT	CATSDTGTGNTGELFF
TRBV10-3	TRBD1	TRBJ1-1	NA	TGTGCCATCAGTCCTATAGACAGGGGGACCACTGAAGCTTTCTTT	CAISPIDRGTTEAFF
TRBV7-7	TRBD2	TRBJ2-3	few	TGTGCTAGCAGCTTAGCGCAGGTAGCGGGACAACGCACAGATACGCAGTATTTT	CASSLAQVAGQRTDTQYF
TRBV9	NA	TRBJ2-5	NA	TGTGCCAGCAGCGTAGAAGACGCCTGGGCGGCCCAGTACTTC	CASSVEDAWAAQYF
TRBV12-3/TRBV12-4	NA	TRBJ1-3	NA	TGTGCCAGCAGGACAGGCCTCTCTGGAAACACCATATATTTT	CASRTGLSGNTIYF
TRBV24-1	TRBD2	TRBJ2-3	NA	TGTGCCACCAGTGATTCCGGGGGGGAGGGGGGCACAGATACGCAGTATTTT	CATSDSGGEGGTDTQYF
TRBV7-7	TRBD1	TRBJ2-7	NA	TGTGCTAGCAGCCGGGACAGGGATACCGAGCAGTACTTC	CASSRDRDTEQYF
TRBV9	NA	TRBJ1-4	NA	TGTGCCAGCAGCGTAGACTCGGACAGATCAACTAATGAAAAACTGTTTTTT	CASSVDSDRSTNEKLFF
TRBV9	TRBD1	TRBJ2-7	NA	TGTGCCAGCAGCGTAGACGGGACAGGGGACGAGCAGTACTTC	CASSVDGTGDEQYF
TRBV7-2	NA	TRBJ1-1	NA	TGTGCCAGCAGCTTATTCCCTGGGGGCAACACTGAAGCTTTCTTT	CASSLFPGGNTEAFF
TRBV12-3/TRBV12-4	TRBD1	TRBJ1-6	NA	TGTGCCAGCAGTCTCAACAGGGGGCCTAATTCACCCCTCCACTTT	CASSLNRGPNSPLHF
TRBV20-1	NA	TRBJ2-7	few	TGCAGTGCTAGAGATAGGGTATCCTACGAGCAGTACTTC	CSARDRVSYEQYF
TRBV4-3	NA	TRBJ1-2	NA	TGCGCCAGCAGCCATGCCTTCGGGAGCCCGGGCTACACCTTC	CASSHAFGSPGYTF
TRBV7-9	TRBD2	TRBJ2-1	once	TGTGCCAGCAGCTTAATAGCGGGAGTGGGTGGCAATGAGCAGTTCTTC	CASSLIAGVGGNEQFF
TRBV7-9	NA	TRBJ2-7	NA	TGTGCCAGCCTGGACTCTCTAGGCACCTACGAGCAGTACTTC	CASLDSLGTYEQYF
TRBV2	NA	TRBJ2-4	NA	TGTGCCAGCAGTGTTGGGCAGGGAAAGTACTTC	CASSVGQGKYF
TRBV2	NA	TRBJ1-2	NA	TGTGCCGGCAGTGAAGTCTTGTCAGCAGGTGGCTACACCTTC	CAGSEVLSAGGYTF
TRBV5-6	NA	TRBJ2-7	NA	TGTGCCAGCCAGTTGACCGGGCCGGGACGGGGCCCTCGCGAGCAGTACTTC	CASQLTGPGRGPREQYF
TRBV4-2	NA	TRBJ2-7	NA	TGTGCCAGCAGCCAAGATGCGGGGCCCTCCTACTACGAGCAGTACTTC	CASSQDAGPSYYEQYF
TRBV4-3	TRBD2	TRBJ2-5	NA	TGCGCCAGCAGCCAAGACCTTGGACTAGCGGTAGAGACCCAGTACTTC	CASSQDLGLAVETQYF
TRBV29-1	NA	TRBJ1-6	NA	TGCAGCGTCGCATGGGGGTCGGTGAATTCACCCCTCCACTTT	CSVAWGSVNSPLHF
TRBV11-1	TRBD1	TRBJ2-2	NA	TGTGCCAGCAGCTTAGACGGACAGGGCTGGACCGGGGAGCTGTTTTTT	CASSLDGQGWTGELFF
TRBV6-5	NA	TRBJ2-5	NA	TGTGCCAGCAGTTACTCGATTCCCGGTGGAGAGACCCAGTACTTC	CASSYSIPGGETQYF
TRBV20-1	NA	TRBJ2-5	few	TGCAGTGCTAGAGAGTGGGACCATGAAGAGACCCAGTACTTC	CSAREWDHEETQYF
TRBV3-1	TRBD2	TRBJ2-7	NA	TGTGCCAGCAGCCAAGATAGCGGGACCGCCTACGAGCAGTACTTC	CASSQDSGTAYEQYF
TRBV9	TRBD2	TRBJ2-7	NA	TGTGCCAGCAGCCCCGGGACTAGCGTCTACGAGCAGTACTTC	CASSPGTSVYEQYF
TRBV12-3/TRBV12-4	NA	TRBJ2-1	NA	TGTGCCAGCAGTTTATCGGGCGCGGGGCAGTTCTTC	CASSLSGAGQFF
TRBV29-1	NA	TRBJ2-4	NA	TGCAGCGTTGAGAGCCACACGGGCATGCAGTACTTC	CSVESHTGMQYF
TRBV9	TRBD1	TRBJ1-2	few	TGTGCCAGCAGCGTAAATAAGGGGGCGGATGGCTACACCTTC	CASSVNKGADGYTF
TRBV6-2/TRBV6-3	NA	TRBJ2-7	NA	NA	CASSSSAGGLYKEQYF
TRBV10-3	TRBD2	TRBJ2-7	NA	TGTGCCATCAGTGAGGCGGGGGATGCCTACGAGCAGTACTTC	CAISEAGDAYEQYF
TRBV24-1	NA	TRBJ2-3	NA	TGTGCCACCCGGGGCGGGGATACGCAGTATTTT	CATRGGDTQYF
TRBV4-2	NA	TRBJ2-3	NA	TGTGCCAGCAGCCAAGAGGATGGGGATAGCACAGATACGCAGTATTTT	CASSQEDGDSTDTQYF
TRBV14	NA	TRBJ2-4	once	TGTGCCAGCAGCCAAGTAGGGGAGGAAAACATTCAGTACTTC	CASSQVGEENIQYF
TRBV6-5	NA	TRBJ2-5	NA	TGTGCCAGCAGTTACAACAGGGAAGGGACCCAGTACTTC	CASSYNREGTQYF
TRBV20-1	TRBD1	TRBJ1-2	NA	TGCAGTGCTCCCCGGACAGGTTCCGTTTATGGCTACACCTTC	CSAPRTGSVYGYTF
TRBV4-3	NA	TRBJ1-4	NA	TGCGCCAGCAGCCAAGAGCGGCCGGCAACTAATGAAAAACTGTTTTTT	CASSQERPATNEKLFF
TRBV6-5	TRBD2	TRBJ2-1	once	TGTGCCAGCAGGACCTCGGGCGGGGGGGCGGTCAATGAGCAGTTCTTC	CASRTSGGGAVNEQFF
TRBV6-2/TRBV6-3	NA	TRBJ2-7	NA	TGTGCCAGCAGTTACGAACCAGGGGGGGATTACGAGCAGTACTTC	CASSYEPGGDYEQYF